The clone carrying this T cell receptor (beta chain) was observed a single time. What it recognizes is unknown. Tens of thousands of T cell genomes (approximately 180 ng DNA) went into each sorted-subset replicate. Clones were sequenced by immunoSEQ multiplex PCR, and TCRdb holds only the in-frame ones, with some missing. The sample carries about 640,000 clones, roughly 78% recorded once. It was into CD45RA+ naive and CD45RA-negative memory subsets that the CD4+ cells were split. Losses at the gene ends were 4 bases for V and 10 bases for J; bases not matched to a gene: 6. The CDR3 contains 13 residues. The germline gives CDR1 LNHDA, CDR2 SQIVND (reference sequence). The sample originates from a study of shared clonotypes between healthy human individuals. Study-wide findings and caveats: Generally, naive subsets (rather than memory subsets) showed larger estimated richness. Only a few donors were included, so the genetic and exposure-history diversity represented was limited.

This chain connects TRBV19 to TRBJ1-1; 10 bases agree with TRBD1. The TCR was taken from a woman aged 25-40 years in good health. The sample comprised memory CD4+ T cells sorted from blood. The subset was: CD45RA-negative fraction. The CDR3 coding sequence is TGTGCCAGTAGTACGATCCGGGACAGGGGAGCTTTCTTT. This codes for CASSTIRDRGAFF.